The clone carrying this TCR beta chain was seen a few times. Antigen: not known. This entry is derived from a study of cytomegalovirus exposure and HLA in healthy donors. PCR was performed using 60 Vbeta and 13 Jbeta primers. TCRdb keeps only in-frame clones here, not all; method: immunoSEQ multiplex PCR. The table shows 92,000 or so clones, with 55% to 70% occurring only once. V lost 4 bases and J lost 5; bases outside the gene matches: 8. CDR1 and CDR2 (germline): SGHRS, YFSETQ. CDR3 size: 15 residues. Unrecorded immune exposure was likely among donors, who were nominally healthy when sampled. Whole-study findings and limits: Per a later analysis, HLA-associated TCR beta chains showed more clonal expansion than other, equally common TCR beta chains. Follow-up analysis later connected one missense variant in DCLRE1C with trimming of TCR beta V- and J-genes.

The sequenced sample consisted of PBMCs. The chain recombines TRBV5-1 with TRBJ1-1; 10 bases are a match to TRBD1. The TCR was taken from a woman aged 45-60 years in good health and CMV-seropositive. The CDR3 region has the DNA TGCGCCAGCAGCGCAAATGACAGGGGGCGTACTGAAGCTTTCTTT. Translated: CASSANDRGRTEAFF.